This T cell receptor beta chain was captured by sequencing in a study of T cells in Graves' hyperthyroidism and ophthalmopathy (dated by TCRdb to about 2019). Broadly, across the study: Peripheral blood samples were taken at the time of initial diagnosis, prior to any treatment. TCR V-J signatures able to tell the groups apart were searched for in a discovery cohort of 90 to 100 patients, of whom under 45 had Graves' ophthalmopathy and roughly 58 had stable Graves' hyperthyroidism. Whether ophthalmopathy could be predicted prospectively was tested in an independent validation cohort made up of 18 to 20 hyperthyroidism patients plus 17 patients who later progressed to ophthalmopathy. The approximately 90 discovery patients were randomly split 7:3 into training and test sets. In addition, the study compared T-cell repertoires in thyroid tissue and in blood from over 5 Graves' hyperthyroidism patients. Once sampling was done, hyperthyroidism patients were given methimazole at a starting dose of 30 mg daily, whereas ophthalmopathy patients were given high-dose intravenous methylprednisolone. The paper reports TCR Vbeta CDR3 sequencing of over 130 peripheral blood samples: approximately 41 ophthalmopathy, about 75 hyperthyroidism and 17 progressor patients.

Hyperthyroidism patients were newly diagnosed, had a disease duration of under 2 months, and were aged 18 to 65 years. Any patient with an uncontrolled infection, another autoimmune disease, pregnancy or lactation was excluded. Clinical symptoms, serum thyroxine and TRAb, thyroid ultrasound, and orbital computed tomography formed the basis for the diagnoses. Blood from progressor patients was collected at the time of first diagnosis with hyperthyroidism, before any ophthalmopathy symptoms had appeared. PBMCs were separated from over 9 ml of fresh peripheral blood using Ficoll-Paque density gradient centrifugation. Patients classed as progressors first received a Graves' hyperthyroidism diagnosis and then went on to develop ophthalmopathy during follow-up. Trizol reagent was used to extract total RNA, and RNA quality was then checked on an Agilent 2100 Bioanalyzer. Remarks on this clonotype: The clone's antigen remains unknown. Per-nucleotide qualities are absent, and no much larger clonotype sits a single base away.

Sequences SGDLS (CDR1) and YYNGEE (CDR2) are obtained from the germline V gene. Counted from cysteine to phenylalanine, this CDR3 has 14 amino acids. Solely the CDR3 DNA is kept, with 42 bases framed from the first base. Ends trimmed: V by 4 bases, J by 8 bases; bases unmatched to a gene: 7. Amplification of TCR beta CDR3 regions was carried out from RNA transcripts. The first round of RT-PCR for the TCR CDR3 was performed with the HTBI primer set and the Qiagen OneStep RT-PCR kit. Libraries were constructed in a second round of multiplex PCR, after which size selection and purification were performed. Paired-end sequencing of the libraries was performed with 100 bp reads on an Illumina HiSeq2000. As for the authors' bioinformatics: SOAPnuke was used to process the raw data, with reads discarded if the reads contained adapters or uncalled bases, had a mean Phred below 15, or lacked an exact constant-primer or identifier match. COPE v1.2.5 was used to merge high-quality paired reads, and clonotypes were defined as unique nucleotide sequences. MiTCR v1.1 was used to align clonotypes to the IMGT TRBV, TRBD and TRBJ reference segments. The analysis included only V-J combinations with a frequency above 0.0001, which together covered more than 98% of the repertoires. The TCS score was defined as the ratio of F50 (clonal expansion) to E x V (chaos), calculated using BLOSUM62-based TCRdist between CDR3 peptides within each V-J. Welch's t-statistics and random forest reduced approximately 520 V-J features to 13, which were used in a naive Bayes classifier (R e1071). TCRdb trimmed public reads at Q25 via fastp, called clones via MiXCR and kept in-frame beta chains. When rows share a CDR3 protein, they turn into one entry using the most common DNA and genes. TCRdb's processing, not the authors', yielded these V and J calls. The sample table holds nearly 600,000 distinct CDR3 sequences, of which 14% were seen once. In total, the top ten clones hold roughly 5.5% of the sample.

The paper as a whole reports these results and caveats: In cross-validation, a model built on a 13 V-J signature told ophthalmopathy apart from stable hyperthyroidism with over 85% sensitivity and about 81% specificity, and in testing the same model reached 80%/75%. Blood samples also contained most of the expanded thyroid clonotypes (frequency above 0.001), which suggests that blood repertoires may reflect thyroid immune responses. Sample size was not statistically predetermined, and investigators were not blinded to group allocation. In validation, the model predicted progression to ophthalmopathy a median of 6.5 months before onset, with over 55% sensitivity and about 72% specificity.

Recombination joined TRBV9 with TRBJ1-4; 8 bases in between match TRBD1. Sequencing input: blood. This clonotype was sampled from a woman between 25 and 40 years old with Graves' hyperthyroidism that later progressed to Graves' ophthalmopathy. CDR3 sequence: CASSTRTGPEKLFF. The DNA is as follows: TGTGCCAGCAGCACCCGGACAGGGCCGGAAAAACTGTTTTTT.